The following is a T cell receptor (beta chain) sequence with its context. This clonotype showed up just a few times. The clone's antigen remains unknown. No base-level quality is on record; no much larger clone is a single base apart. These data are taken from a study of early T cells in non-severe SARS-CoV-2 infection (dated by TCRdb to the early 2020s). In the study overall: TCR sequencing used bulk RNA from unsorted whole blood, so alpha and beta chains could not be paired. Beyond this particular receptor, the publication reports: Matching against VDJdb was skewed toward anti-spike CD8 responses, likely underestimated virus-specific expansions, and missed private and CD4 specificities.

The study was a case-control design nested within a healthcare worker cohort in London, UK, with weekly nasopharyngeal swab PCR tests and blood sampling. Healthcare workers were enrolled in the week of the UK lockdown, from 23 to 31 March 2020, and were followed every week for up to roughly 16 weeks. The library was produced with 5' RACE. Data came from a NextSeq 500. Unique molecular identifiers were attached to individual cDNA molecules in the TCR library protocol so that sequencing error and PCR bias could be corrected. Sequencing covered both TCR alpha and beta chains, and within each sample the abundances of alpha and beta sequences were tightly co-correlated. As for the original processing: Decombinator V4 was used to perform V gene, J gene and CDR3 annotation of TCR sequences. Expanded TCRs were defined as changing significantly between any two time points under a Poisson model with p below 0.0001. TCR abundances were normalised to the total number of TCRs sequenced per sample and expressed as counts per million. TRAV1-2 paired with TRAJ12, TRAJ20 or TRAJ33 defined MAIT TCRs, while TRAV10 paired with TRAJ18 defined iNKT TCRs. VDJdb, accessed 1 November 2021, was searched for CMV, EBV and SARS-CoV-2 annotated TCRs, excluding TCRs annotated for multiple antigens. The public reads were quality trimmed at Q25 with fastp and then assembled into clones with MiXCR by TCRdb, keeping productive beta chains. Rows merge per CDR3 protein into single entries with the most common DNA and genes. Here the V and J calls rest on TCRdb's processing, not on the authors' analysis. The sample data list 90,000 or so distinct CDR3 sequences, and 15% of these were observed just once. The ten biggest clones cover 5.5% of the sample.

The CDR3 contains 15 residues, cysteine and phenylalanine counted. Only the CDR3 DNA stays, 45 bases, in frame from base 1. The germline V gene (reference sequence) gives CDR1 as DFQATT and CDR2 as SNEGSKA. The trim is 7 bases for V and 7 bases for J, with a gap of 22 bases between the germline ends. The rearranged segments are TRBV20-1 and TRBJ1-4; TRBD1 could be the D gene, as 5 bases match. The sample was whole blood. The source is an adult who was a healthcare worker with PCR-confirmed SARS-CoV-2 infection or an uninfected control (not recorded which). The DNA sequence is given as TGCAGTGTTTCCGACTTTGAGGGGAGGAGTGAAAAACTGTTTTTT. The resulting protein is CSVSDFEGRSEKLFF.